This is a list of T cell receptor beta chains from one sample in a study of cytomegalovirus exposure and HLA in healthy donors. Repertoires were generated with immunoSEQ multiplex PCR, while TCRdb's copy carries only in-frame clones and drops some. The sample has about 140,000 clones, roughly 80% seen once. The sequenced sample consisted of PBMCs. These receptors all come from a man aged 18 to 29 in good health and CMV-seropositive. CDR3s include the opening cysteine and the closing phenylalanine or tryptophan. The D gene is left open where the match is weak. Some rows have no size entry. The others give once, few or many, or a class for an expanded clone.

TRBJ1-1,.,once,TRBV6-5,CASNIQGSTEAFF,TGTGCCAGCAACATCCAGGGAAGCACTGAAGCTTTCTTT
TRBJ2-7,.,.,TRBV9,CASSVGYSSSYEQYF,TGTGCCAGCAGCGTAGGTTACAGTTCATCCTACGAGCAGTACTTC
TRBJ1-1,.,.,TRBV10-3,CAIRDDSDTEAFF,TGTGCCATCAGGGATGACAGTGACACTGAAGCTTTCTTT
TRBJ2-1,TRBD2,.,TRBV6-6,CASSRPGTSMYEQFF,TGTGCCAGCAGCCGTCCGGGGACTAGCATGTATGAGCAGTTCTTC
TRBJ2-5,.,.,TRBV29-1,CSVVFPLSSSFQYF,TGCAGCGTTGTCTTCCCCCTGTCCTCTAGCTTCCAGTACTTC
TRBJ2-5,.,.,TRBV9,CASSALLGETQYF,TGTGCCAGCAGCGCTTTACTAGGGGAGACCCAGTACTTC
TRBJ2-2,.,.,TRBV19,CASSITGGTGELFF,TGTGCCAGTAGTATAACCGGTGGCACCGGGGAGCTGTTTTTT
TRBJ1-3,.,.,TRBV30,CAWSAGLTSGNTIYF,TGTGCCTGGAGTGCGGGACTGACCTCTGGAAACACCATATATTTT
TRBJ2-3,TRBD2,.,TRBV29-1,CRVPSRAGAIDTQYF,TGCCGCGTTCCTTCTCGAGCGGGAGCAATAGATACGCAGTATTTT
TRBJ2-5,TRBD2,.,TRBV5-1,CASSLGLAGGGRQETQYF,TGCGCCAGCAGCCTTGGACTAGCGGGAGGTGGGCGACAAGAGACCCAGTACTTC
TRBJ2-1,TRBD1,.,TRBV7-2,CASRNRGLYNEQFF,TGTGCCAGCAGAAACAGGGGGCTTTACAATGAGCAGTTCTTC
TRBJ1-3,.,.,TRBV5-1,CASNSDGNSGNTIYF,TGCGCCAGCAATTCAGACGGGAACTCTGGAAACACCATATATTTT
TRBJ1-4,.,.,TRBV28,CASTTQSAAAEKLFF,TGTGCCAGCACCACCCAGTCGGCTGCGGCAGAAAAACTGTTTTTT
TRBJ2-6,.,few,TRBV27,CASSSWTTAFSGANVLTF,TGTGCCAGCAGTTCTTGGACTACCGCTTTCTCTGGGGCCAACGTCCTGACTTTC
TRBJ2-3,.,.,TRBV15,CATSRDPKSLTDTQYF,TGTGCCACCAGCAGAGACCCCAAGAGTCTCACAGATACGCAGTATTTT
TRBJ2-1,TRBD2,.,TRBV28,CASSSPSGRVNNEQFF,TGTGCCAGCAGTTCGCCTAGCGGGAGGGTTAACAATGAGCAGTTCTTC
TRBJ2-2,TRBD1,few,TRBV5-1,CASSTDRVRTGELFF,TGCGCCAGCAGCACCGACAGGGTGAGGACCGGGGAGCTGTTTTTT
TRBJ2-5,.,.,TRBV18,CASSPQGRETQYF,TGTGCCAGCTCACCCCAGGGTCGCGAGACCCAGTACTTC
TRBJ2-7,TRBD2,.,TRBV4-2,CASSQEPAGVWEQYF,TGTGCCAGCAGCCAAGAACCAGCGGGAGTGTGGGAGCAGTACTTC
TRBJ1-3,.,few,TRBV19,CASRVSSGNTIYF,TGTGCCAGCAGGGTGAGCTCTGGAAACACCATATATTTT
TRBJ2-5,TRBD1,.,TRBV19,CASSLQGEETQYF,TGTGCCAGTAGTTTACAGGGGGAAGAGACCCAGTACTTC
TRBJ2-7,TRBD1,.,TRBV6-5,CASRADRGYEQYF,TGTGCCAGCAGGGCGGACAGGGGATACGAGCAGTACTTC
TRBJ2-5,.,.,TRBV27,CASSPREPQETQYF,TGTGCCAGCAGTCCCCGCGAACCCCAAGAGACCCAGTACTTC
TRBJ1-5,.,.,TRBV5-8,CASGDPRSGVSRNQPQHF,TGTGCCAGCGGTGATCCCAGGTCCGGGGTGAGTCGCAATCAGCCCCAGCATTTT
TRBJ2-1,.,.,TRBV2,CASFPMGVYNEQFF,TGTGCCAGCTTCCCGATGGGAGTATACAATGAGCAGTTCTTC
TRBJ2-1,.,.,TRBV11-3,CASSLVGTLNYNEQFF,TGTGCCAGCAGCTTAGTAGGGACTCTCAATTACAATGAGCAGTTCTTC
TRBJ2-7,.,.,TRBV7-9,CASSSEGGSYEQYF,TGTGCCAGCAGTTCTGAAGGGGGCTCCTACGAGCAGTACTTC
TRBJ2-7,TRBD2,.,TRBV30,CAWTSGSYEQYF,TGTGCCTGGACTAGCGGGTCCTACGAGCAGTACTTC
TRBJ2-2,.,.,TRBV2,CASSVLDTGELFF,TGTGCCAGCAGCGTCCTAGACACCGGGGAGCTGTTTTTT
TRBJ2-5,TRBD1,few,TRBV5-1,CASSPGQGGETQYF,TGCGCCAGCAGCCCTGGACAGGGTGGGGAGACCCAGTACTTC
TRBJ2-7,TRBD2,.,TRBV11-2,CASSRTGTSGYEQYF,TGTGCCAGCAGCCGGACCGGGACTAGCGGTTACGAGCAGTACTTC
TRBJ1-1,.,.,TRBV28,CASSNLNTEAFF,TGTGCCAGCAGTAATCTAAACACTGAAGCTTTCTTT
TRBJ2-7,.,.,TRBV27,CASSSGLAVYEQYF,TGTGCCAGCAGTTCGGGACTGGCGGTTTACGAGCAGTACTTC
TRBJ2-7,.,.,TRBV5-5,CASSLPSGAYEQYF,TGTGCCAGCAGCTTGCCCTCGGGGGCCTACGAGCAGTACTTC
TRBJ2-7,.,once,TRBV29-1,CSVVPRSTHSYEQYF,TGCAGCGTTGTTCCCCGCTCGACTCACTCCTACGAGCAGTACTTC
TRBJ2-1,TRBD2,once,TRBV7-9,CASRRSGNSYNEQFF,TGTGCCAGCAGAAGAAGCGGGAACTCCTACAATGAGCAGTTCTTC
TRBJ2-5,.,.,TRBV10-3,CAISEGLAETQYF,TGTGCCATCAGTGAAGGACTTGCCGAGACCCAGTACTTC
TRBJ1-1,TRBD1,.,TRBV28,CASTLTGYAEAFF,TGTGCCAGCACCTTGACAGGGTATGCTGAAGCTTTCTTT
TRBJ2-3,.,.,TRBV28,CATQYSISTDTQYF,TGTGCAACCCAATACAGTATTAGCACAGATACGCAGTATTTT
TRBJ2-2,.,few,TRBV19,CASSIVEAGELFF,TGTGCCAGTAGTATAGTTGAGGCCGGGGAGCTGTTTTTT
TRBJ1-1,TRBD1,.,TRBV6-5,CASTPRTGGYTEAFF,TGTGCCAGTACTCCCCGGACAGGGGGCTACACTGAAGCTTTCTTT